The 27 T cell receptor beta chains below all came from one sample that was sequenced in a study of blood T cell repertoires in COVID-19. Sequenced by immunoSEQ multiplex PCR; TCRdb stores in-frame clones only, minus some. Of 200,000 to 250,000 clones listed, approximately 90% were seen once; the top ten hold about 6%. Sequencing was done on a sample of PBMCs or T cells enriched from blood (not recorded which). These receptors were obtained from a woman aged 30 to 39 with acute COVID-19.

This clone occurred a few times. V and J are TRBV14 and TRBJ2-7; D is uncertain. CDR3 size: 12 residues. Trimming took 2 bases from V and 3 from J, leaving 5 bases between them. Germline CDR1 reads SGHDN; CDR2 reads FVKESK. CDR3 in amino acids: CASSQRHYEQYF. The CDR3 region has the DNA TGTGCCAGCAGCCAAAGACACTACGAGCAGTACTTC. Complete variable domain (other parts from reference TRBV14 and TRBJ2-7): EAGVTQFPSHSVIEKGQTVTLRCDPISGHDNLYWYRRVMGKEIKFLLHFVKESKQDESGMPNNRFLAERTGGTYSTLKVQPAELEDSGVYFCASSQRHYEQYFGPGTRLTVT.

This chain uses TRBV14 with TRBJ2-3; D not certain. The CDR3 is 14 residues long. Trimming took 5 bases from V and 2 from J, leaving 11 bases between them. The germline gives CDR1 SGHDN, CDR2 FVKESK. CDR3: CASSTLTTTDTQYF. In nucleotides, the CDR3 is TGTGCCAGCAGCACACTTACTACCACAGATACGCAGTATTTT.

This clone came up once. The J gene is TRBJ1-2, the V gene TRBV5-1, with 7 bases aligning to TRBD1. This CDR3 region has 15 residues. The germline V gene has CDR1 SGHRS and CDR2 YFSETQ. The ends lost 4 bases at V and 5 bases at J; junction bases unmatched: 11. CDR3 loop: CASSLRTGNPYGYTF. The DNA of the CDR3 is TGCGCCAGCAGCCTACGGACAGGCAACCCTTATGGCTACACCTTC. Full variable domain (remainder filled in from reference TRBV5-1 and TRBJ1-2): KAGVTQTPRYLIKTRGQQVTLSCSPISGHRSVSWYQQTPGQGLQFLFEYFSETQRNKGNFPGRFSGRQFSNSRSEMNVSTLELGDSALYLCASSLRTGNPYGYTFGSGTRLTVV.

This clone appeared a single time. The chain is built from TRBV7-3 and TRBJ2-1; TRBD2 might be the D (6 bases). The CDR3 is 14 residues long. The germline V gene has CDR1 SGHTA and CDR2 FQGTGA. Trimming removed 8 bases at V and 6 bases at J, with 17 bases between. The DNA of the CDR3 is TGTGCCAGCTCTGGCGGGACCAGGTTCAATGAGCAGTTCTTC. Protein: CASSGGTRFNEQFF.

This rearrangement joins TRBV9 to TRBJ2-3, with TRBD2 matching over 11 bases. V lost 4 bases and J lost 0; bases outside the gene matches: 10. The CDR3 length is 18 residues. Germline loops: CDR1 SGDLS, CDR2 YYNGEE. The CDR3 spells CASSRKPGLAGSTDTQYF. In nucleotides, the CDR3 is TGTGCCAGCAGCCGCAAGCCAGGACTAGCGGGTAGCACAGATACGCAGTATTTT. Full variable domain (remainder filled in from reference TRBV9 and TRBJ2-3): DSGVTQTPKHLITATGQRVTLRCSPRSGDLSVYWYQQSLDQGLQFLIQYYNGEERAKGNILERFSAQQFPDLHSELNLSSLELGDSALYFCASSRKPGLAGSTDTQYFGPGTRLTVL.

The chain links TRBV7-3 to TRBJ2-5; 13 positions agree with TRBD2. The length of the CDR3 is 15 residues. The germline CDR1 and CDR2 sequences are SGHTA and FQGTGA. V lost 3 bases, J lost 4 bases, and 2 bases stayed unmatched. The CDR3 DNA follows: TGTGCCAGCAGCTTCGGACTAGCGGGAGTAGAGACCCAGTACTTC. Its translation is CASSFGLAGVETQYF.

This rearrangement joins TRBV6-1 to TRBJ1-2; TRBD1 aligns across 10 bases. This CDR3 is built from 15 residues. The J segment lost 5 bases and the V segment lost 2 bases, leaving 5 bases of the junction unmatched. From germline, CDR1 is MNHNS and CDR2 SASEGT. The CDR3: CASSETRDRGYGYTF. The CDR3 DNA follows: TGTGCCAGCAGTGAAACCCGGGACAGGGGATATGGCTACACCTTC.

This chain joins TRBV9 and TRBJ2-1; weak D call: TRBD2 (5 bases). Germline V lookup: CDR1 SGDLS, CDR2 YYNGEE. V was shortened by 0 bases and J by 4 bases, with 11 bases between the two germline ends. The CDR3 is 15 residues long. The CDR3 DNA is TGTGCCAGCAGCGTAGGAGCGGAACGATACAATGAGCAGTTCTTC. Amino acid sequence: CASSVGAERYNEQFF.

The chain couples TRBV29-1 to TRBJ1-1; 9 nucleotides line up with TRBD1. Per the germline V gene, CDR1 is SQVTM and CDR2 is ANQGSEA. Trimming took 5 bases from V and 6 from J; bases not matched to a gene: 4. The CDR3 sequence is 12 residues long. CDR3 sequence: CSVYRGQAEAFF. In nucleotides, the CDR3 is TGCAGCGTTTACAGGGGGCAGGCTGAAGCTTTCTTT.

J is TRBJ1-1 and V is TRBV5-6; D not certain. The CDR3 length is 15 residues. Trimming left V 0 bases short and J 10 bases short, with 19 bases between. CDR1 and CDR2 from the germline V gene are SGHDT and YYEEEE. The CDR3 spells CASSLGGFATGVAFF. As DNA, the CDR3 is TGTGCCAGCAGCTTGGGAGGGTTTGCAACCGGGGTAGCTTTCTTT.

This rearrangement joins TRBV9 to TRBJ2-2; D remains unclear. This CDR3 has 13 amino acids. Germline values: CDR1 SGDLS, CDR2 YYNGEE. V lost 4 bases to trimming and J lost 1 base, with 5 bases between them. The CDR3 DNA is TGTGCCAGCAGCAAGCTGAACACCGGGGAGCTGTTTTTT. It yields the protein CASSKLNTGELFF.

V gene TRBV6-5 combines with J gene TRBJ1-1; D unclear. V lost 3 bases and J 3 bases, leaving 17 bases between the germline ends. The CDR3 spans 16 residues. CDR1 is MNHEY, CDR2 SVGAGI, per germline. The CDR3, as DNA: TGTGCCAGCAGTTATATCCCAGCAGTGAGGGACACTGAAGCTTTCTTT. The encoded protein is CASSYIPAVRDTEAFF.

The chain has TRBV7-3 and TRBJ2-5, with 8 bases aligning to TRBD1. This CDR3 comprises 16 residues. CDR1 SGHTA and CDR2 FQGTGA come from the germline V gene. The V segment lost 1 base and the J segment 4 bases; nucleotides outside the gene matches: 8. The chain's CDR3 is CASSLNPPDRGETQYF. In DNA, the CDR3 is TGTGCCAGCAGCTTAAATCCCCCAGACAGGGGAGAGACCCAGTACTTC.

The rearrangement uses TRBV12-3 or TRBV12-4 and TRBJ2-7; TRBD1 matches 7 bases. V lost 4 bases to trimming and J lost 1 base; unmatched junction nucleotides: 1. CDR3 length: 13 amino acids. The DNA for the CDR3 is TGTGCCAGCAGTTGGGGACAGTCCTACGAGCAGTACTTC. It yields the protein CASSWGQSYEQYF.

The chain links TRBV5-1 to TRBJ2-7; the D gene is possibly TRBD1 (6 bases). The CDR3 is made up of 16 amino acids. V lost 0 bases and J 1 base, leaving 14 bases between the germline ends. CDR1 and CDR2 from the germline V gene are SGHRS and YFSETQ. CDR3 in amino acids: CASSLGTGSRSYEQYF. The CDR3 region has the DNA TGCGCCAGCAGCTTGGGAACAGGGTCAAGGTCCTACGAGCAGTACTTC.

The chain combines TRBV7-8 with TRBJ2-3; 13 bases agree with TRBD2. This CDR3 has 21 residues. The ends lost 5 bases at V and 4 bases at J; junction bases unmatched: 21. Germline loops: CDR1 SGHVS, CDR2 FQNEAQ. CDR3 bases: TGTGCCAGCAGCATTCTTACTACCCGGACCGGACTAGCGGGAGATCCAGATACGCAGTATTTT. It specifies CASSILTTRTGLAGDPDTQYF.

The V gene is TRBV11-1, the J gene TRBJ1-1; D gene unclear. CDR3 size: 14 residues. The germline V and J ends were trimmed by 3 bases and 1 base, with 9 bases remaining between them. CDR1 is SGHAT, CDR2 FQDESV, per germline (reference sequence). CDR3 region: CASSFSGRNTEAFF. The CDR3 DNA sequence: TGTGCCAGCAGCTTTTCTGGGAGGAACACTGAAGCTTTCTTT.

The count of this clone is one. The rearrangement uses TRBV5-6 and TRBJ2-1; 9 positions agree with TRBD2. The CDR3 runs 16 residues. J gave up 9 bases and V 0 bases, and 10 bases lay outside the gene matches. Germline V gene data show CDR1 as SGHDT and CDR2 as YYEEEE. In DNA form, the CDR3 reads TGTGCCAGCAGCTTGGGGTATGGCGGGAGGGGCGGTGAGCAGTTCTTC. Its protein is CASSLGYGGRGGEQFF.

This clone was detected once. The CDR3 nucleotides are TGTGCCAGCAGTTTAAAAGGGGGCACTGAAGCTTTCTTT. Its protein is CASSLKGGTEAFF. The rearrangement links TRBV12-3 or TRBV12-4 to TRBJ1-1; tentative D call: TRBD1 (6 bases). V was pared by 2 bases and J by 4 bases, with 8 bases between. The CDR3 has 13 amino acids.

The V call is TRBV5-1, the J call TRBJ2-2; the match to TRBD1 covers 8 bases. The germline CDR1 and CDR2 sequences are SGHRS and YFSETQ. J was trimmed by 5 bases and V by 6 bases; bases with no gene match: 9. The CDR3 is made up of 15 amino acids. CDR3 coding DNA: TGCGCCAGCACCCGTCCAGGGGGCTCTACCGGGGAGCTGTTTTTT. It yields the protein CASTRPGGSTGELFF.

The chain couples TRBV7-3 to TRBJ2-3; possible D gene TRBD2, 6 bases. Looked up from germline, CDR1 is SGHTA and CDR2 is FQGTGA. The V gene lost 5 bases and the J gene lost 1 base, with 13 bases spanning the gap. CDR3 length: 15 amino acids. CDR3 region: CASSPDGGGTDTQYF. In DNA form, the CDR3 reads TGTGCCAGCAGCCCCGACGGGGGTGGCACAGATACGCAGTATTTT.

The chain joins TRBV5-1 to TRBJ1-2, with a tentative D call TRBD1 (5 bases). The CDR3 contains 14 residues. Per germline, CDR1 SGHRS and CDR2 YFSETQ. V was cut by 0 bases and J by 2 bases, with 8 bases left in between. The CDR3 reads CASSLVEGNYGYTF. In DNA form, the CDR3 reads TGCGCCAGCAGCTTGGTGGAGGGGAACTATGGCTACACCTTC.

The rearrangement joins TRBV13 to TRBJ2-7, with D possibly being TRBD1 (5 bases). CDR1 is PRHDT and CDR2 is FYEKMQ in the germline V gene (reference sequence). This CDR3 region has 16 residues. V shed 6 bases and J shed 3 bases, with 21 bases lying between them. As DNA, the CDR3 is TGTGCCAGCAGGCCAACCGGGTCCCCGCAGGGCTACGAGCAGTACTTC. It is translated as CASRPTGSPQGYEQYF.

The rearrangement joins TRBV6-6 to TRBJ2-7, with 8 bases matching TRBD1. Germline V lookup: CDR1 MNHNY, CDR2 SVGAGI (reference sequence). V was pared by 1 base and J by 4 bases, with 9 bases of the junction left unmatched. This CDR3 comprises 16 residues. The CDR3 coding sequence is TGTGCCAGCAGTTACTGGGGCGGCAGGGGGCTTTACGAGCAGTACTTC. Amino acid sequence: CASSYWGGRGLYEQYF.

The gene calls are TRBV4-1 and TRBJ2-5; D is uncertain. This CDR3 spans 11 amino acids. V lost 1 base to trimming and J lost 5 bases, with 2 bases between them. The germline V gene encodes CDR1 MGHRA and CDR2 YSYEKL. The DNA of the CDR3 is TGCGCCAGCAGCCAAGCTGAGACCCAGTACTTC. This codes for CASSQAETQYF.

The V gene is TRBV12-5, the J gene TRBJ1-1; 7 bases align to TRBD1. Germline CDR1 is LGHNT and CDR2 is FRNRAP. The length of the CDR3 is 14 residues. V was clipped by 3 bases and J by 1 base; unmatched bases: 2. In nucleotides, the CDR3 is TGTGCTAGTGGTTTCTCAGGGGGGAACACTGAAGCTTTCTTT. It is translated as CASGFSGGNTEAFF.

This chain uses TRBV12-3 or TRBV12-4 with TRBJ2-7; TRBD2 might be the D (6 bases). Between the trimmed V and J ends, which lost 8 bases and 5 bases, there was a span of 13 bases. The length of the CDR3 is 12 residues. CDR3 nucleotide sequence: TGTGCCAGCGGGGGGAGTTTCGACGAGCAGTACTTC. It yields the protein CASGGSFDEQYF.